This T cell receptor (beta chain) comes out of a study of T cells in localized non-small cell lung cancer. Study-level results: There was an association of higher blood T cell density with longer overall survival.

Assay used: immunoSEQ multiplex PCR; TCRdb lists only in-frame clones, some missing. The data show around 130,000 clones, roughly 90% seen once. With regard to this clone: What it binds is unknown.

This specimen was peripheral blood, taken before any cancer treatment. The TCR comes from a female donor older than 55 with stage I lung adenocarcinoma.

This chain's CDR3 is CASTQEDKGLDEQYF. Here the CDR3 DNA reads TGTGCCAGTACCCAGGAGGACAAGGGGCTCGACGAGCAGTACTTC. This rearrangement joins TRBV19 to TRBJ2-7; D tentatively fits TRBD1 or TRBD2 (5 bases each). CDR3 size: 15 residues. Trimming took 7 bases from V and 5 from J, leaving 21 bases between them. The germline V gene encodes CDR1 LNHDA and CDR2 SQIVND (reference sequence).